The 23 T cell receptor beta chains below were found in one sample sequenced in a study of blood T cell repertoires in COVID-19 (dated by TCRdb to between 2020 and 2021). The library came from the immunoSEQ multiplex PCR assay. TCRdb obtained this table from immuneACCESS and retained in-frame rearrangements with V and J assigned. These tables miss some clones; where compared with another copy, unresolved V genes account for less than half of the shortfall, and the remainder is unexplained. A total of about 240,000 clones appear in this sample, around 86% of them only once. 3.3% of the sample comes from the top ten. Source material: PBMCs or T cells enriched from blood (not recorded which). The source is a woman aged 40 to 50 with acute COVID-19.

The rearrangement uses TRBV7-9 and TRBJ2-1, with 12 positions matching TRBD1. CDR1 is SEHNR, CDR2 FQNEAQ, per germline (reference sequence). The CDR3 covers 17 residues. V lost 0 bases and J lost 3; bases outside the gene matches: 3. DNA of the CDR3: TGTGCCAGCAGCTTAGCGGGGACAGGGGGCCTCTACAATGAGCAGTTCTTC. This sequence encodes CASSLAGTGGLYNEQFF.

This clone was counted only a few times. V gene TRBV7-6 combines with J gene TRBJ2-3, with TRBD2 identical over 7 bases. The length of the CDR3 is 17 residues. The V and J ends lost 1 base and 0 bases, in that order; junction bases with no gene match: 7. CDR1 SGHVS and CDR2 FNYEAQ come from the germline V gene. The CDR3: CASSLGAGSASTDTQYF. The CDR3 DNA sequence: TGTGCCAGCAGCTTAGGAGCGGGATCCGCTAGCACAGATACGCAGTATTTT.

The V and J genes are TRBV30 and TRBJ1-6, with D perhaps TRBD1 (6 bases). V lost 1 base to trimming and J lost 8 bases, with 9 bases between them. The CDR3 is made up of 13 amino acids. Looked up from germline, CDR1 is GTSNPN and CDR2 is SVGIG (reference sequence). The DNA for the CDR3 is TGTGCCTGGAGTGGGGACACTCATTCACCCCTCCACTTT. Translation: CAWSGDTHSPLHF.

The J gene is TRBJ1-5, the V gene TRBV24-1; tentative D call: TRBD1 (5 bases). V dropped 4 bases and J dropped 9 bases, with 12 bases sitting between them. CDR1 is KGHDR and CDR2 is SFDVKD in the germline V gene. This CDR3 spans 13 amino acids. In nucleotides, the CDR3 is TGTGCCACCAGTGACCCCACCGGGGGGCCCCAGCATTTT. This codes for CATSDPTGGPQHF.

This sequence joins TRBV9 and TRBJ2-7; TRBD1 aligns across 7 bases. The CDR3 has 14 residues. Germline CDR1 reads SGDLS; CDR2 reads YYNGEE. V dropped 3 bases and J dropped 2; count of bases not matched to a gene: 5. CDR3 amino acids: CASSARGQPYEQYF. Here the CDR3 DNA reads TGTGCCAGCAGCGCCCGGGGACAGCCCTACGAGCAGTACTTC. Based on the CDR3 plus reference TRBV9 and TRBJ2-7, the full variable domain is DSGVTQTPKHLITATGQRVTLRCSPRSGDLSVYWYQQSLDQGLQFLIQYYNGEERAKGNILERFSAQQFPDLHSELNLSSLELGDSALYFCASSARGQPYEQYFGPGTRLTVT.

The chain uses TRBV27 and TRBJ1-4; 9 nucleotides line up with TRBD1. Germline assignment: CDR1 MNHEY and CDR2 SMNVEV (reference sequence). The CDR3 is made up of 21 amino acids. The V and J ends lost 3 bases and 0 bases, in that order; junction bases with no gene match: 17. CDR3 sequence reads: CASSFSFFVTGGGTTNEKLFF. The CDR3 bases are TGTGCCAGCAGTTTTTCGTTCTTCGTCACAGGGGGCGGCACAACTAATGAAAAACTGTTTTTT.

CDR3 protein: CASRRVRANEKLFF. DNA of the CDR3: TGTGCCAGCAGACGGGTCAGGGCGAATGAAAAACTGTTTTTT. The rearrangement uses TRBV2 and TRBJ1-4, with D perhaps matching TRBD1 (5 bases). Trimming took 6 bases from V and 5 from J, leaving 13 bases between them. Germline CDR1 is SNHLY and CDR2 is FYNNEI. The CDR3 is 14 residues long.

This chain joins TRBV2 and TRBJ2-1, with D possibly TRBD2 on 5 matching bases. The V end was cut by 6 bases, the J end by 3 bases, with 12 bases between. Germline V lookup: CDR1 SNHLY, CDR2 FYNNEI. The CDR3 totals 14 residues. This CDR3 is CASRATSNYNEQFF. Here the CDR3 DNA reads TGTGCCAGCAGAGCTACTAGTAACTACAATGAGCAGTTCTTC.

V is TRBV7-9 and J is TRBJ1-2; D call uncertain. The CDR3 runs 15 residues. V gave up 1 base and J gave up 5 bases, with 14 bases separating them. Looked up from germline, CDR1 is SEHNR and CDR2 is FQNEAQ (reference sequence). CDR3 nucleotides: TGTGCCAGCAGCTTAGAACACAGTACCATTTATGGCTACACCTTC. Encoded protein: CASSLEHSTIYGYTF. Variable domain in full (rest from reference TRBV7-9 and TRBJ1-2): DTGVSQNPRHKITKRGQNVTFRCDPISEHNRLYWYRQTLGQGPEFLTYFQNEAQLEKSRLLSDRFSAERPKGSFSTLEIQRTEQGDSAMYLCASSLEHSTIYGYTFGSGTRLTVV.

V and J are TRBV5-1 and TRBJ1-3; tentative D call: TRBD1 (5 bases). Trimming cost V 0 bases and J 3 bases, with 16 bases left between them. The germline V gene encodes CDR1 SGHRS and CDR2 YFSETQ. The CDR3 length is 17 residues. The CDR3 DNA reads TGCGCCAGCAGCTTGGGTGGCAGGGCCGGGAGTGGAAACACCATATATTTT. This codes for CASSLGGRAGSGNTIYF.

On this clone itself: The identical CDR3 is also encoded by other nucleotide sequences in the sample. V and J are TRBV5-1 and TRBJ2-1; TRBD2 might be the D (5 bases). V lost 0 bases and J 4 bases, leaving 11 bases between the germline ends. The germline V gene has CDR1 SGHRS and CDR2 YFSETQ. The length of the CDR3 is 15 residues. The CDR3, as DNA: TGCGCCAGCAGCTTGGTCGCGGGCGGGTACAATGAGCAGTTCTTC. Protein sequence: CASSLVAGGYNEQFF. The whole variable domain, remainder taken from reference TRBV5-1 and TRBJ2-1, is KAGVTQTPRYLIKTRGQQVTLSCSPISGHRSVSWYQQTPGQGLQFLFEYFSETQRNKGNFPGRFSGRQFSNSRSEMNVSTLELGDSALYLCASSLVAGGYNEQFFGPGTRLTVL.

The chain recombines TRBV10-3 with TRBJ2-7; 8 nucleotides line up with TRBD2. CDR1 and CDR2 from the germline V gene are ENHRY and SYGVKD. The CDR3 runs 16 residues. The V segment lost 0 bases and the J segment 0 bases; nucleotides outside the gene matches: 4. The CDR3 loop is CAISESSSGDSYEQYF. As DNA, the CDR3 is TGTGCCATCAGTGAGTCGAGTAGCGGGGACTCCTACGAGCAGTACTTC.

The gene calls are TRBV3-1 (or the pseudogene TRBV3-2) and TRBJ2-7, with a tentative D call TRBD1 (5 bases). The CDR3 is 14 amino acids. The V gene's germline CDR1 is LGHDT and CDR2 YNNKEL (reference sequence). V dropped 4 bases and J dropped 1 base, with 11 bases sitting between them. The CDR3: CASSLGPGSYEQYF. The CDR3, as DNA: TGTGCCAGCAGCCTCGGACCAGGGTCCTACGAGCAGTACTTC.

This chain connects TRBV11-2 to TRBJ1-2; D perhaps matches TRBD1 (6 bases). Between the trimmed V and J ends, which lost 5 bases and 4 bases, there was a span of 17 bases. Per the germline V gene, CDR1 is SGHAT and CDR2 is FQNNGV. The CDR3 contains 15 residues. The CDR3 DNA sequence: TGTGCCAGCAGCACGCTACAGGGCCCAGGCTATGGCTACACCTTC. Residues: CASSTLQGPGYGYTF.

The genes are TRBV30 and TRBJ2-3; possibly TRBD2 for D (6 bases). Per germline, CDR1 GTSNPN and CDR2 SVGIG (reference sequence). The CDR3 covers 14 residues. V gave up 4 bases and J gave up 8 bases, with 19 bases separating them. CDR3 coding DNA: TGTGCCTGGAACCTACTAGCAGACCCCAGTACGCAGTATTTT. Translating it yields CAWNLLADPSTQYF. Filled out from reference TRBV30 and TRBJ2-3, the complete variable domain reads SQTIHQWPATLVQPVGSPLSLECTVEGTSNPNLYWYRQAAGRGLQLLFYSVGIGQISSEVPQNLSASRPQDRQFILSSKKLLLSDSGFYLCAWNLLADPSTQYFGPGTRLTVL.

This chain joins TRBV10-3 and TRBJ2-3; the D gene is possibly TRBD2 (5 bases). CDR3 length: 13 residues. CDR1 and CDR2 (germline): ENHRY, SYGVKD. V lost 4 bases and J 2 bases, leaving 7 bases between the germline ends. CDR3 sequence (DNA): TGTGCCATCAGTGCGGGGTCCACAGATACGCAGTATTTT. Its translation is CAISAGSTDTQYF.

J is TRBJ1-4 and V is TRBV12-5; a weak D match, TRBD1 (6 bases). This CDR3 contains 17 residues. Germline V gene sequence: CDR1 LGHNT, CDR2 FRNRAP. Deletions cut 0 bases from V and 0 bases from J, with 11 bases between. DNA for the CDR3: TGTGCTAGTGGTTTGGTCAGGGGAGATGCAACTAATGAAAAACTGTTTTTT. Translating gives CASGLVRGDATNEKLFF.

This chain links TRBV6-6 with TRBJ1-2, with unresolved D. CDR1 and CDR2 (germline): MNHNY, SVGAGI (reference sequence). The CDR3 contains 13 residues. Trimming left V 0 bases short and J 5 bases short, with 7 bases between. This CDR3 is CASSYSQDYGYTF. In DNA, the CDR3 is TGTGCCAGCAGTTACTCCCAGGATTATGGCTACACCTTC.

The DNA of the CDR3 is TGTGCCAGCAGCCAAGAATTGGCGGGAGTATCCTACAATGAGCAGTTCTTC. This encodes CASSQELAGVSYNEQFF. The genes are TRBV3-1 (or the pseudogene TRBV3-2) and TRBJ2-1, with 7 bases lining up with TRBD2. The CDR3 totals 17 residues. Per germline, CDR1 LGHDT and CDR2 YNNKEL (reference sequence). V was pared by 0 bases and J by 1 base, with 6 bases of the junction left unmatched.

This chain uses TRBV7-9 with TRBJ2-7, with 10 bases matching TRBD2. This CDR3 has 14 residues. Losses at the gene ends were 3 bases for V and 3 bases for J; bases not matched to a gene: 2. Per germline, CDR1 SEHNR and CDR2 FQNEAQ (reference sequence). In nucleotides, the CDR3 is TGTGCCAGCAGCTTCGCTAGCGGGAGCTACGAGCAGTACTTC. The encoded protein is CASSFASGSYEQYF.

The chain uses TRBV5-1 and TRBJ2-2; maybe TRBD2 (6 bases). V lost 0 bases and J lost 0, with 12 bases in between. CDR3 length: 17 residues. Germline V gives CDR1 SGHRS, CDR2 YFSETQ. CDR3 coding DNA: TGCGCCAGCAGCTTGGCGGGAGTAGGGGCGAACACCGGGGAGCTGTTTTTT. Amino acids: CASSLAGVGANTGELFF. Filled out from reference TRBV5-1 and TRBJ2-2, the complete variable domain reads KAGVTQTPRYLIKTRGQQVTLSCSPISGHRSVSWYQQTPGQGLQFLFEYFSETQRNKGNFPGRFSGRQFSNSRSEMNVSTLELGDSALYLCASSLAGVGANTGELFFGEGSRLTVL.

V usage is TRBV29-1 and J usage is TRBJ2-3; TRBD1 agrees at 9 bases. The CDR3 runs to 12 residues. V gave up 5 bases and J gave up 7 bases; unmatched junction bases: 4. Per the germline V gene, CDR1 is SQVTM and CDR2 is ANQGSEA. The CDR3 is CSVPDRGYTQYF. Written as DNA, the CDR3 is TGCAGCGTTCCGGACAGGGGATATACGCAGTATTTT.

The rearrangement joins TRBV11-2 to TRBJ1-5; D is uncertain. The CDR3 extends over 14 amino acids. Trimming left V 1 base short and J 5 bases short, with 9 bases between. Germline V gives CDR1 SGHAT, CDR2 FQNNGV. The CDR3 loop is CASSLGAQHQPQHF. CDR3 in DNA: TGTGCCAGCAGCTTAGGGGCCCAACATCAGCCCCAGCATTTT.